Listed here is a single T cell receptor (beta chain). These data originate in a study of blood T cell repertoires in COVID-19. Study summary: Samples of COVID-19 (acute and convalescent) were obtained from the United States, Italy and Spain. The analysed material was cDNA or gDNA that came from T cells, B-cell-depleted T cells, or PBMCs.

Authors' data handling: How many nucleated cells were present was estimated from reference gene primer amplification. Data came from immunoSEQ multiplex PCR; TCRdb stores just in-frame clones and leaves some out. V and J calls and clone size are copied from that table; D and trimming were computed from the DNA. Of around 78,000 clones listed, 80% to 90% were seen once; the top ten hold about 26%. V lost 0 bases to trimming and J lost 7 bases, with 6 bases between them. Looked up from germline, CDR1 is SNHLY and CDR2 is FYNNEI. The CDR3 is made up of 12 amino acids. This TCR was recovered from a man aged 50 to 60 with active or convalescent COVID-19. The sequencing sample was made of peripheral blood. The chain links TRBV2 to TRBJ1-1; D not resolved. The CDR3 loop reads CASSEALFEAFF. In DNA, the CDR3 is TGTGCCAGCAGTGAAGCGCTATTTGAAGCTTTCTTT.